The TCR beta chain described here comes from a study of shared clonotypes between healthy human individuals. General study points: Naive CD4 clonotypes were shared across a handful of donors at roughly 5%.

Germline V gene data show CDR1 as SGHVS and CDR2 as FQNEAQ. The CDR3 is 18 residues long. V lost 0 bases to trimming and J lost 0 bases; unmatched junction nucleotides: 8. A word on this clone: What it binds is unknown.

The deep-level immunoSEQ assay was used. Each cell subset's genomic DNA was divided evenly among several immunoSEQ plates. The method was immunoSEQ multiplex PCR; TCRdb's version includes in-frame clones alone and lacks a portion of them. The sample contains under 2.5 million clones, around 92% of which appear only once. This sequence was found in a man aged 18 to 29 in good health. Some clones in this sample may be carry-over from other donors' samples. The J gene is TRBJ2-1, the V gene TRBV7-8; 7 bases align to TRBD2. Material for sequencing was naive CD4+ T cells from PBMCs. Noted subset: CD45RA+ positively selected. CDR3 coding DNA: TGTGCCAGCAGCTTAGCGAGGCTAGCGGTCAGCTCCTACAATGAGCAGTTCTTC. Its protein product is CASSLARLAVSSYNEQFF.